Only one count was recorded for the clone carrying this T cell receptor (beta chain). The data were obtained in a study of T cell responses to AZD1222 COVID-19 vaccine. Produced via immunoSEQ multiplex PCR; TCRdb's table is partial and in-frame only. The table has 80,000 or so clones, 75% to 95% seen once; the top ten hold roughly 4.3%. Trimming pared 4 bases from V and 4 bases from J, leaving 8 bases between. This CDR3 is built from 13 residues. Germline V gives CDR1 MNHEY, CDR2 SVGAGI. This TCR derives from an adult in good health. Material: peripheral blood, obtained on day 0 of MenACWY control vaccination. The chain links TRBV6-5 to TRBJ1-5, with D maybe TRBD1 (5 bases). The chain's CDR3 is CASSWGGNQPQHF. The CDR3 DNA reads as TGTGCCAGCAGTTGGGGGGGAAATCAGCCCCAGCATTTT.